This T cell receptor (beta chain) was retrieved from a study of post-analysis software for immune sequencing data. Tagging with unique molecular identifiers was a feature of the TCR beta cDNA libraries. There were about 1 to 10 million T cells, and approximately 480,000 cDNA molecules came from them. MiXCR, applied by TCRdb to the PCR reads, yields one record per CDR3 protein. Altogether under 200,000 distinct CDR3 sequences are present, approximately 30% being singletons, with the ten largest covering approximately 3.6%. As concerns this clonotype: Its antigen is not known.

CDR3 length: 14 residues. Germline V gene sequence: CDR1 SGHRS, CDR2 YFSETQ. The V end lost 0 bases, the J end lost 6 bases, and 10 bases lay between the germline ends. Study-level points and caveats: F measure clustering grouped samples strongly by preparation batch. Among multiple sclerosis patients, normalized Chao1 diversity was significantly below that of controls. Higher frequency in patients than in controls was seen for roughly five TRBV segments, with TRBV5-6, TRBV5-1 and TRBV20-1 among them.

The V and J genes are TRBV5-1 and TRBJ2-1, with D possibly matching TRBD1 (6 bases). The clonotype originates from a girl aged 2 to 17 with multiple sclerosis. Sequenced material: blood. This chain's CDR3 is CASSLGGQCNEQFF. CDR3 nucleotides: TGCGCCAGCAGCTTGGGGGGGCAGTGCAATGAGCAGTTCTTC.